This T cell receptor (beta chain) appears in the sequencing data of a study of blood T cell repertoires in COVID-19. Study at large: Specimens from acute and convalescent COVID-19 originated in the United States, Italy and Spain. The cDNA or gDNA used as material had been derived from T cells, B-cell-depleted T cells, or PBMCs.

This clone was recorded once. In the original analysis: Quantification of nucleated cells was approximated via reference gene primer amplification. Sequenced by immunoSEQ multiplex PCR; TCRdb stores in-frame clones only, minus some. V, J and clone size were drawn from that table, and D and trimming were deduced from the DNA. The sample includes 25,000 to 30,000 clones, 65% to 90% of them seen just once. This CDR3 is built from 19 residues. The V gene lost 6 bases and the J gene lost 1 base, with 27 bases spanning the gap. In germline, CDR1 is MNHEY, CDR2 SVGEGT. This clonotype was sampled from a human donor in a cohort sampled during active COVID-19. The sample comprised peripheral blood. V usage is TRBV6-2 or TRBV6-3 and J usage is TRBJ1-1; weak D call: TRBD1 (6 bases). Here the CDR3 reads CASSPYPLTGHKGNTEAFF. CDR3 sequence (DNA): TGTGCCAGCAGCCCGTACCCCCTAACAGGGCACAAGGGGAACACTGAAGCTTTCTTT.